This T cell receptor beta chain emerged from a study of T cells in Graves' hyperthyroidism and ophthalmopathy. Trimming stripped 7 bases from V and 0 bases from J, with 12 bases between. The CDR3 runs 15 residues. Thyroid ultrasound, orbital computed tomography, clinical symptoms, and serum thyroxine and TRAb underpinned diagnoses. The CDR3 regions of TCR beta were amplified from RNA transcripts. During a first-round RT-PCR of the TCR CDR3, the HTBI primer set was used. MiXCR, applied by TCRdb to the multiplex PCR reads, yields one record per CDR3 protein. The sample consists of 140,000 or so distinct CDR3 sequences, around 21% of them appearing once.

Input material: blood. V is TRBV12-3 or TRBV12-4 and J is TRBJ2-2; no clear D. The clonotype comes from a woman aged 50 to 60 with Graves' hyperthyroidism that later progressed to Graves' ophthalmopathy. This chain's CDR3 is CASKYLGTNTGELFF. The CDR3 DNA sequence: TGTGCCAGCAAATATTTAGGTACGAACACCGGGGAGCTGTTTTTT.